This TCR beta chain is drawn from a study of T cells in women clearing cervical HPV infection. Study-wide findings and caveats: TRBV6-7 abundance was lower in cases than controls (around 0.1% versus 0.15%). Effector/memory and HPV-specific T cells were not isolated, and association timing is unknown.

Notes on this clone: The antigen is unknown. Coverage ceases 3 residues before the CDR3 finishes, and the germline J gene fills in the end.

Germline CDR1 is SEHNR and CDR2 is FQNEAQ (reference sequence). The CDR3 extends over 14 amino acids. Trimming shortened V by 2 bases and J by 4 bases, and 11 bases separated the two germline ends. MY09/MY11 PCR detected cervical HPV DNA; dot-blot assigned genotypes. Sequenced by immunoSEQ multiplex PCR; TCRdb stores in-frame clones only, minus some. The listing contains about 20,000 clones. Sequenced input: blood buffy coat. The chain recombines TRBV7-9 with TRBJ1-2, with D tentatively TRBD1 (6 bases). This clonotype was obtained from a woman between 18 and 70 years old with a cervical HPV16 infection that either progressed to CIN3+ or cleared (not recorded which). The part of the CDR3 DNA that was read is TGTGCCAGCAGCTTACCCCGACAGGCCTATGGC. It yields the protein CASSLPRQAYG. The entire CDR3 protein is CASSLPRQAYGYTF.